The source of this T cell receptor beta chain is a study of blood T cell repertoires in COVID-19. Background on the study: COVID-19 samples, acute and convalescent, were from the United States, Italy and Spain. PBMCs, B-cell-depleted T cells, or T cells were the source of the cDNA or gDNA that made up the material.

Authors' methods: From reference gene primer amplification, estimates of nucleated cell counts were derived. The table came from immunoSEQ multiplex PCR; TCRdb's copy has only in-frame clones and leaves some out. V, J and clone size are those of that table, while D and trimming were read from the DNA. The sample lists about 100,000 clones; around four fifths were seen once. The V and J ends lost 6 bases and 9 bases, in that order; junction bases with no gene match: 14. This CDR3 comprises 14 residues. Germline values: CDR1 SQVTM, CDR2 ANQGSEA. The V gene is TRBV29-1, the J gene TRBJ2-1; 7 positions agree with TRBD2. This clonotype originated in a middle-aged man with active or convalescent COVID-19. The source material was peripheral blood. This chain's CDR3 is CSVDRGGSRGEQFF. CDR3 nucleotides: TGCAGCGTAGACCGGGGAGGGAGCCGCGGTGAGCAGTTCTTC.